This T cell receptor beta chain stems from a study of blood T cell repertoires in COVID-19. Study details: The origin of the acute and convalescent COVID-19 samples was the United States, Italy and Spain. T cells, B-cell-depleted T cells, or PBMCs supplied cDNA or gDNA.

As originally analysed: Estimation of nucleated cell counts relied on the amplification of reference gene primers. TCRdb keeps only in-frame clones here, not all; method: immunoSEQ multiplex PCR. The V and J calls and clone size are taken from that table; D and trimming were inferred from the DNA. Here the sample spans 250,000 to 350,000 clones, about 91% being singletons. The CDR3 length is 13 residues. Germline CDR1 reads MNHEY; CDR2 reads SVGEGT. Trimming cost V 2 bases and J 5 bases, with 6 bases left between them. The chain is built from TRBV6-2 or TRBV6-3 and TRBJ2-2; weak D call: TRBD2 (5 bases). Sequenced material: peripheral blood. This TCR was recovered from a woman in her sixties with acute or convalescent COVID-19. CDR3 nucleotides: TGTGCCAGCAGTTACCGGACTACCGGGGAGCTGTTTTTT. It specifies CASSYRTTGELFF.